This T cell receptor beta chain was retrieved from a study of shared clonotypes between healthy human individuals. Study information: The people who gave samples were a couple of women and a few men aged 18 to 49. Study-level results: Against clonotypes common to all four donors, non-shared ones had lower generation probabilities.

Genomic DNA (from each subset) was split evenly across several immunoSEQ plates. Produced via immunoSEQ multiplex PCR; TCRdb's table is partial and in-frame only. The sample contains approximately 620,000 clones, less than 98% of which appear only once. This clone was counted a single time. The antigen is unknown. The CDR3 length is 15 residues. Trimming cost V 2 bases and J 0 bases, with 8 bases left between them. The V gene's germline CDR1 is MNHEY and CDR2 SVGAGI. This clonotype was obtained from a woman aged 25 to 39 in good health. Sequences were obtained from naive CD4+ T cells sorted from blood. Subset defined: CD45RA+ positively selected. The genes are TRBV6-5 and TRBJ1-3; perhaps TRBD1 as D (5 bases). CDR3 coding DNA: TGTGCCAGCAGTTACGAGGACAACTCTGGAAACACCATATATTTT. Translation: CASSYEDNSGNTIYF.